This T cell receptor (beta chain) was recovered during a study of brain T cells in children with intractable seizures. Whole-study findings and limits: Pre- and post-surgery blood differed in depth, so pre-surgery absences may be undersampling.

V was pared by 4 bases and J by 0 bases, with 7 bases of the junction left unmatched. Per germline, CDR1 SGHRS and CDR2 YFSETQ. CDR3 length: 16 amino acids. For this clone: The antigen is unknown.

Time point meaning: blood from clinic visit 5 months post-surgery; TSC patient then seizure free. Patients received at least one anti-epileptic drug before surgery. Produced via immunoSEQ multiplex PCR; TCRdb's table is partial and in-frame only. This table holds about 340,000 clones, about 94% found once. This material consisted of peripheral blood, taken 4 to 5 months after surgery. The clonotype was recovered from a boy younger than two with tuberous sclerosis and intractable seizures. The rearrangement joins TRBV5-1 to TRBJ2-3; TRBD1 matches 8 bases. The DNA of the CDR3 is TGCGCCAGCAGCCCCGGACAGGGTTTGAGCACAGATACGCAGTATTTT. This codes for CASSPGQGLSTDTQYF.